This TCR beta chain was documented in a study of cytomegalovirus exposure and HLA in healthy donors. Across the whole study: T cells numbering around 180 million yielded around 120 million unique TCR beta sequences in an earlier analysis. Clustering assigned 70% to 85% of the roughly 370 genotyped donors to the Caucasian-associated ancestry cluster.

PCR amplification relied on 60 Vbeta primers (plus 13 Jbeta primers). In the authors' methods: Counted up in a later analysis, unique TCR beta chains came to some 82 million, with around 9.9 million shared. This table comes from immunoSEQ multiplex PCR, and its TCRdb copy is limited to in-frame clones, with some not included. The V and J calls and the clone size are those of that table, but D and trimming were determined from the DNA. The sample carries 150,000 or so clones, roughly four fifths recorded once. The ends were cut back, 6 bases at V and 2 bases at J, with 11 bases in the middle. The CDR3 has 14 amino acids. Germline lookup yields CDR1 SNHLY and CDR2 FYNNEI. On this clone: Its antigen remains unidentified.

Whole-study results and caveats: Through in vitro validation, three CMV-associated chains were shown to be specific for CMV antigens.

The chain has TRBV2 and TRBJ2-1; perhaps TRBD2 as D (5 bases). Source material: PBMCs. The receptor was isolated from a woman aged 40 to 50 in good health and CMV-seronegative. For the CDR3, the DNA is TGTGCCAGCAGCGCGGGCGGAACCTACAATGAGCAGTTCTTC. Translated: CASSAGGTYNEQFF.